This T cell receptor (beta chain) was recorded in a study of shared clonotypes between healthy human individuals. Study as a whole: The plates for each donor numbered three CD4 naive, three CD4 memory, two CD8 naive and one CD8 memory. Study-level results: Among donors, sharing of clonotypes was expected to be affected by sequencing depth. Several donors shared 4.5% to 6.5% of their naive CD4 clonotypes.

Terminally differentiated effector memory CD45RA+ cells were excluded by CCR7 positive selection of CD45RO-negative cells. CDR1 is MNHEY, CDR2 SMNVEV, per germline (reference sequence). The germline V and J ends were trimmed by 3 bases and 6 bases, with 19 bases remaining between them. The CDR3 runs to 16 residues. In the case of this clone: Its antigen is unknown.

Measured with immunoSEQ multiplex PCR; TCRdb has only the in-frame clones, and not every one. The sample includes around 1.9 million clones, over 85% of them seen just once. Sequenced input: naive CD8+ T cells from PBMCs. The chain couples TRBV27 to TRBJ2-3; tentatively, D is TRBD2 (6 bases). This receptor was obtained from a man aged 18-30 years in good health. Some clones in this sample may be carry-over from other donors' samples. CDR3 sequence: CASSFLSSAPPDTQYF. The CDR3 bases are TGTGCCAGCAGTTTTCTGTCTAGCGCCCCTCCCGATACGCAGTATTTT.